This T cell receptor (beta chain) was observed in a study of technical replicates of blood from several donors. Using immunoSEQ multiplex PCR, the repertoire was profiled, and TCRdb retains in-frame clones only, with some absent. The data hold roughly 79,000 clones, with 96% observed a single time. V was trimmed by 0 bases and J by 2 bases, leaving 7 bases between them. Germline V gene data show CDR1 as SGDLS and CDR2 as YYNGEE. There are 14 residues in the CDR3. The chain employs TRBV9 and TRBJ2-3; D uncertain. Sequenced: T cells isolated from PBMCs. This receptor was obtained from a human donor in good health. The CDR3 loop reads CASSVGSNTDTQYF. The CDR3 nucleotides are TGTGCCAGCAGCGTAGGTAGTAACACAGATACGCAGTATTTT.